The source of this TCR beta chain is a study of spatial heterogeneity in lung cancer. Study at large: Each unique TCR and UMI combination was seen more than ten times on average in raw reads.

J was trimmed by 0 bases and V by 4 bases; bases with no gene match: 5. CDR3 length equals 14 residues. Germline CDR1 SQVTM, CDR2 ANQGSEA. Time point reported: sample taken at primary tumor resection. Whole RNA was taken from tumor, nontumor lung or frozen PBMC; it was then sequenced unsorted. From the 5' RACE reads, TCRdb called clonotypes with MiXCR, one entry per CDR3 protein. The table shows more than 10,000 distinct CDR3 sequences, with around 13% occurring only once. V and J are TRBV29-1 and TRBJ1-2, with 7 bases aligning to TRBD1. This TCR derives from a male donor with early-stage non-small cell lung cancer. The sequencing used PBMCs, collected at surgery. DNA of the CDR3: TGCAGCGTTGCCGGGACAGAATCTAACTATGGCTACACCTTC. Protein: CSVAGTESNYGYTF.